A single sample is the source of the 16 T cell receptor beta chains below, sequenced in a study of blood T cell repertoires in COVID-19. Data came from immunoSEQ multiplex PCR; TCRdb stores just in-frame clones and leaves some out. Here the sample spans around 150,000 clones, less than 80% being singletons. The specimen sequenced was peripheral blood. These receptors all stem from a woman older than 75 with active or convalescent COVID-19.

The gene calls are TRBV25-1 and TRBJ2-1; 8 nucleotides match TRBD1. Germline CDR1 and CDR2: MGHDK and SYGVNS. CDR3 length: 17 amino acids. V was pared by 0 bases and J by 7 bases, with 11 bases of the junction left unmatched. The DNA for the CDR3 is TGTGCCAGCAGTGAATATCTAGGACAGGGTGTAGGAAATGAGCAGTTCTTC. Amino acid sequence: CASSEYLGQGVGNEQFF.

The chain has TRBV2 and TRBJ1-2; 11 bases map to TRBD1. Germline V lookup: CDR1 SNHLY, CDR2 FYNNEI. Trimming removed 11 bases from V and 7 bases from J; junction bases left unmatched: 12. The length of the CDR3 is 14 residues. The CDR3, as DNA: TGTGCCCCCAAAGACGGACAGGGGGCAGGTGGCTACACCTTC. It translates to CAPKDGQGAGGYTF.

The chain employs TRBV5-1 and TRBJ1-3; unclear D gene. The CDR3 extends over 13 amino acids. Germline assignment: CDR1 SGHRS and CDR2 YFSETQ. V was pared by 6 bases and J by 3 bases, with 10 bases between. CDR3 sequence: CASKGEDGNTIYF. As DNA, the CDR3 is TGCGCCAGCAAGGGAGAGGATGGAAACACCATATATTTT.

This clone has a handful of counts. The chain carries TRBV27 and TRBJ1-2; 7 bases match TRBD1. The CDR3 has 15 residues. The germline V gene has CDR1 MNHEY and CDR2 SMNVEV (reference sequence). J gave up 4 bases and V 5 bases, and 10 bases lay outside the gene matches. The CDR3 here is CASSPSSTGPYGYTF. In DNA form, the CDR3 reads TGTGCCAGCAGTCCAAGCTCGACAGGGCCCTATGGCTACACCTTC.

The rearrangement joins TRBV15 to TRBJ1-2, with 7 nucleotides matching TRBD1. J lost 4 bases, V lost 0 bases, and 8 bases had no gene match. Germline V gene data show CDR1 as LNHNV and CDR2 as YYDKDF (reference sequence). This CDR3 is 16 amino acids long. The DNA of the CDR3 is TGTGCCACCAGCAGAGATCGAGGGGGCTCCCTCTATGGCTACACCTTC. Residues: CATSRDRGGSLYGYTF.

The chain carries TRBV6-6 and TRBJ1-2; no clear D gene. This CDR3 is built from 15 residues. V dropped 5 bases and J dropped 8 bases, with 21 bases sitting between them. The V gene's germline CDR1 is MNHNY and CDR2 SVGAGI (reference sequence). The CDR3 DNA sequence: TGTGCCAGCAGTCCCTCGCTCTTTGGGCAGTCAGGCTACACCTTC. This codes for CASSPSLFGQSGYTF.

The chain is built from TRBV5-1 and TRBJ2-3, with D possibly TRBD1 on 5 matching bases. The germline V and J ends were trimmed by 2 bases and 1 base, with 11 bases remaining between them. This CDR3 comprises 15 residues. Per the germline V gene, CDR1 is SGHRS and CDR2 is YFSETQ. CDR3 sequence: CASSLQVPGTDTQYF. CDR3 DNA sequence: TGCGCCAGCAGCTTACAGGTACCCGGCACAGATACGCAGTATTTT.

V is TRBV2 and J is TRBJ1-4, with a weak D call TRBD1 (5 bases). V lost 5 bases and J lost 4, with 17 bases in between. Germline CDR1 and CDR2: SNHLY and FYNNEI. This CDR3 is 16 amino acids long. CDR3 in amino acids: CASSFTGGMVNEKLFF. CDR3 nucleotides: TGTGCCAGCAGTTTTACCGGGGGGATGGTTAATGAAAAACTGTTTTTT.

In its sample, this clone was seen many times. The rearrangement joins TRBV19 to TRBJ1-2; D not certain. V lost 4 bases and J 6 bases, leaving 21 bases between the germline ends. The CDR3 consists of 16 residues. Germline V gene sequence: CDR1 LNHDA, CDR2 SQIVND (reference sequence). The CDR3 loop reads CASSTSRIRRWDGYTF. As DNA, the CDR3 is TGTGCCAGTAGTACTTCCCGCATACGGCGGTGGGATGGCTACACCTTC.

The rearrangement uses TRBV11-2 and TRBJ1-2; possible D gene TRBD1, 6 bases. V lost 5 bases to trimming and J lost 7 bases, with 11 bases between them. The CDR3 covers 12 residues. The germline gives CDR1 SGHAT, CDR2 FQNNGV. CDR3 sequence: CASSTGSFGYTF. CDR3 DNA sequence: TGTGCCAGCAGCACAGGGAGTTTTGGCTACACCTTC.

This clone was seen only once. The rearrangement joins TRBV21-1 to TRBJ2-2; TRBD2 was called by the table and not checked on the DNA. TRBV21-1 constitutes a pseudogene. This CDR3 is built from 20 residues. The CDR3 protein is CASSVIPSGGSVSWTGELFF. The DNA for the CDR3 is TGTGCCAGCAGCGTCATACCCAGCGGGGGATCCGTCAGTTGGACCGGGGAGCTGTTTTTT.

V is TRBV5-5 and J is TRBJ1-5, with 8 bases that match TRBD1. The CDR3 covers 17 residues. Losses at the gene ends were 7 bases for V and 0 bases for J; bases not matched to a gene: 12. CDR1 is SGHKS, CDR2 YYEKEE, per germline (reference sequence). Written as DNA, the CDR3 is TGTGCCAGCTCCGGGACAGGCGATATCTATAGCAATCAGCCCCAGCATTTT. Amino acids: CASSGTGDIYSNQPQHF. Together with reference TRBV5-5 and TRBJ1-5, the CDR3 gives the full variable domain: DAGVTQSPTHLIKTRGQQVTLRCSPISGHKSVSWYQQVLGQGPQFIFQYYEKEERGRGNFPDRFSARQFPNYSSELNVNALLLGDSALYLCASSGTGDIYSNQPQHFGDGTRLSIL.

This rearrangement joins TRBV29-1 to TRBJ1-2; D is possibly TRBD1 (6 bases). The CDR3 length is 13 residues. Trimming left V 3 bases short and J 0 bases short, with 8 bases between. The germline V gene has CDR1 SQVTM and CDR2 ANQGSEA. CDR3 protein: CSVDRGPNYGYTF. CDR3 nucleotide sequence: TGCAGCGTTGACAGGGGCCCTAACTATGGCTACACCTTC. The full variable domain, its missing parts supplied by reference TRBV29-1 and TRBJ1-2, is SAVISQKPSRDICQRGTSLTIQCQVDSQVTMMFWYRQQPGQSLTLIATANQGSEATYESGFVIDKFPISRPNLTFSTLTVSNMSPEDSSIYLCSVDRGPNYGYTFGSGTRLTVV.

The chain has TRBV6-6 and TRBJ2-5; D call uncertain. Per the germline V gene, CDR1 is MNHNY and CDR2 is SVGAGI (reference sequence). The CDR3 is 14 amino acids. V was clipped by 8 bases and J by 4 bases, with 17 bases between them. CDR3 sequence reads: CASRSSRQRETQYF. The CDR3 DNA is TGTGCCAGCCGATCTTCGCGGCAGCGAGAGACCCAGTACTTC.

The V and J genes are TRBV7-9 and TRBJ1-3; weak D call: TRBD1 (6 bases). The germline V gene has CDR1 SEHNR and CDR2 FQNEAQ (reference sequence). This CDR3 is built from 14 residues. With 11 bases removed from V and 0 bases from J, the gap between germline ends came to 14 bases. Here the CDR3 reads CAGRQEPSGNTIYF. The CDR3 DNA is TGTGCCGGTCGACAGGAGCCCTCTGGAAACACCATATATTTT.

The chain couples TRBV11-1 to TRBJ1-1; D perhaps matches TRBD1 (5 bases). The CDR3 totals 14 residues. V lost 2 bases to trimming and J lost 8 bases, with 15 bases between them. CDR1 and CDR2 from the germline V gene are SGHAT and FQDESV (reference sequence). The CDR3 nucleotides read TGTGCCAGCAGCTTATTGGGGCCCGTGGGGGAAGCTTTCTTT. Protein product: CASSLLGPVGEAFF. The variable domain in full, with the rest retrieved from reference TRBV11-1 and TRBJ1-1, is EAEVAQSPRYKITEKSQAVAFWCDPISGHATLYWYRQILGQGPELLVQFQDESVVDDSQLPKDRFSAERLKGVDSTLKIQPAELGDSAMYLCASSLLGPVGEAFFGQGTRLTVV.